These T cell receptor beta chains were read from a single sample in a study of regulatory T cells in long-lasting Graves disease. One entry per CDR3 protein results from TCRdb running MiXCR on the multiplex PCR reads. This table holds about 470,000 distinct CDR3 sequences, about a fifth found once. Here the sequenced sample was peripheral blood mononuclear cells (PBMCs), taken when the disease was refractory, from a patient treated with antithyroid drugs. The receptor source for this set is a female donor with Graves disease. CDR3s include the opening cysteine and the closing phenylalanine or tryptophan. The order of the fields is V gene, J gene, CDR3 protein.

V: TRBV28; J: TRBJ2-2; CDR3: CASSSQGAGTGELFF
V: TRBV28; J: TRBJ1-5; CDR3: CASSLSRRDGNQPQHF
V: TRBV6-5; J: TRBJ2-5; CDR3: CASSSFESNWNF
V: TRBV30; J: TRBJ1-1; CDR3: CAWSVRLEGPEAFF
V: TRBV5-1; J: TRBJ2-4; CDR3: CASSLDPLAKNIQYF
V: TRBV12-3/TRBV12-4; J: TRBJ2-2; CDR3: CASSNPGGTGELFF
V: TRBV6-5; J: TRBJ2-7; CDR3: CASSYAFFGTGYEQYF
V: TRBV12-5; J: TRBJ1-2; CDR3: CASGLDRGHRYGYTF
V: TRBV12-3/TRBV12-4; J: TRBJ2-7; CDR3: CASSLAGSAYEQYF
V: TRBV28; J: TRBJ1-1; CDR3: CASSYRGRVIEAFF
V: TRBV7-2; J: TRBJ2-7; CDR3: CASSLADSGYEQYF
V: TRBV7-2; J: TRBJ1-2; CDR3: CVQKTQPTLANYGYTF
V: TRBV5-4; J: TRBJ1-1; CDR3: CASRYLPEYGEAFF
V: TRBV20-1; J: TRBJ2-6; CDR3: CSARTPRQGSSGANVLTF
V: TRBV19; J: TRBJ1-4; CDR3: CASSIGTGEYANEKLFF
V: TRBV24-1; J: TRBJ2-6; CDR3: CATSAPTRGTGANVLTF
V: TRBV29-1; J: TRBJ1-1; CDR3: CSAVQGAGTEAFF
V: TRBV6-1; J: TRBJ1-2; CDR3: CATVKIPNYGYTF
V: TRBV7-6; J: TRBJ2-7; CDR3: CASSSLARGEQYF
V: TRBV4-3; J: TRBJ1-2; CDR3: CASSNERTQNYGYTF
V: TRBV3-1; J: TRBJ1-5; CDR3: CASSQESANQPQHF
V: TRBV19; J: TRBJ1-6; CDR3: CASTIDRGSSPLHF
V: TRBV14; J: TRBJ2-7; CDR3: CASSQEGAGSYEQYF
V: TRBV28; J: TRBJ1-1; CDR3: CASSFSRTEAFF
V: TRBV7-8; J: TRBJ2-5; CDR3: CASSRDRARTQYF
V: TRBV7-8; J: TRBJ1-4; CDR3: CASSKGTGSNEKLFF
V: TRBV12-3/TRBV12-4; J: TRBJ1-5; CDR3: CASSPGALDQPQHF
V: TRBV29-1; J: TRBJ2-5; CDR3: CRARGAETQYF
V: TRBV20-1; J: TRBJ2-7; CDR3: CSAPTLNTFLSYEQYF
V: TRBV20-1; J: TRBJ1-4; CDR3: CSAKGTGNNEKLFF
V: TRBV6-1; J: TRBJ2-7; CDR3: CASSRGLRGSYEQYF
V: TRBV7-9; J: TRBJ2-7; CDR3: CASSFVGGNEQYF
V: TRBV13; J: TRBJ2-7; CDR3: CASSLQGGSSYEQYF
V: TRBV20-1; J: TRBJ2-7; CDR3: CSAEQGYEQYF
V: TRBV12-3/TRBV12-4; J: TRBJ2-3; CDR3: CASSLDRAGGTDTQYF
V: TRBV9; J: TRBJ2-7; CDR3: CASSASRDSIYQQYF
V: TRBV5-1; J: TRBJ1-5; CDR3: CASSPTSAVGQPQHF
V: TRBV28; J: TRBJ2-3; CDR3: CASNALTDTQYF
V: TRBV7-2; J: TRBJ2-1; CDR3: CASRGLAGVANEQFF
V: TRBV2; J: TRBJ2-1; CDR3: CASDSYNEQFF
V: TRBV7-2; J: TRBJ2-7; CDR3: CASSLSSSSEQYF
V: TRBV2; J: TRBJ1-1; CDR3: CASRDRENTEAFF
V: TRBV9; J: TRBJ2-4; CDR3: CASSGDSSSASSTF
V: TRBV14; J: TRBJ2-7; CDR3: CASSQGLGLAAYEQYF
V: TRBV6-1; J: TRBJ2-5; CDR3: CASSEGPGQQETQYF
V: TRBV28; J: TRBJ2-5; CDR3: CASKEGPQETQYF
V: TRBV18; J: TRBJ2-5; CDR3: CASSPVGHQETQYF
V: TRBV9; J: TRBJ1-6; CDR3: CASSMGPVPNSPLHF
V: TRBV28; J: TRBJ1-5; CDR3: CASSSGLLSNQPQHF
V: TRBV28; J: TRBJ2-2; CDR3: CASSQMRTPGLAGELFF
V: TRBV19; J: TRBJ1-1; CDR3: CASLDRTTWTEAFF
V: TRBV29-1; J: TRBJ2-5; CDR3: CSVEGDSLQETQYF
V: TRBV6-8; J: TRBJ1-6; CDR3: CASSFETGRSPYSSPLHF
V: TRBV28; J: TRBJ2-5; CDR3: CASSPPAGETQYF
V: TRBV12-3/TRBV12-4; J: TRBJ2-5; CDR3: CASSSETGGVQETQYF
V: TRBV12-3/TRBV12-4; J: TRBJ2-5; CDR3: CASSQGRPPQETQYF